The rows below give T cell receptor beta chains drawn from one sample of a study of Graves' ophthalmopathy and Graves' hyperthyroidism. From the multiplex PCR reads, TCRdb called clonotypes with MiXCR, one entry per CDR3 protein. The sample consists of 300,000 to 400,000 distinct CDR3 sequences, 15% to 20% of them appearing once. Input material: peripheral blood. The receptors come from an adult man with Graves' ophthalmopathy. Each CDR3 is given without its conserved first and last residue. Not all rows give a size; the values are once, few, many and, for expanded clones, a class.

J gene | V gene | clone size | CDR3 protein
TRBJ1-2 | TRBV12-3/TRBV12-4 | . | ASSLQGQHYYT
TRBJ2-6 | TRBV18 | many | ASSPLGQGAPGANVLT
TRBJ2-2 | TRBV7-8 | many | ASSPLAGRLGGRELF
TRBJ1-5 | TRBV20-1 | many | SASGTGGRQPQH
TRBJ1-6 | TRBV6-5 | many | ASSWGGGRPYNSPLH
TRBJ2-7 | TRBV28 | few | ATRMSGTPYEQY
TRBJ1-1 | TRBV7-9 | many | ASSSRSENTEAF
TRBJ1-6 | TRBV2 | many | ASSVTTSYNSPLH
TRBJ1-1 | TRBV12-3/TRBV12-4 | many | ASSRTGGNTEAF
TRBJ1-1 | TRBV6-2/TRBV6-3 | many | ASSRAGGLAEAF
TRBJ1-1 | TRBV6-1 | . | ASSEARDRGWTEAF
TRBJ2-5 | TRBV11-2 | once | ASGLAGETQY
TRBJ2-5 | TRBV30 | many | AWGRMAGKAQY
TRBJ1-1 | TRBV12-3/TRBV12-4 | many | ASSLYRDVFTEAF
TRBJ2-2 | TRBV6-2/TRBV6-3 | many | ASSSPGTNTGELF
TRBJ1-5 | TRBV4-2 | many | ASSQGAGRNQPQH
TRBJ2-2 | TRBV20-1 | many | SANSGAGELF
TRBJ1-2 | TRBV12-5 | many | ASAPSPSMVGYT
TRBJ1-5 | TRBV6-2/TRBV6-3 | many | ASSGTGNQPQH
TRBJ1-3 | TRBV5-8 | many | ASSTRQAGNTIY
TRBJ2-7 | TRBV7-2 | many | ASSSNRESWNEQY
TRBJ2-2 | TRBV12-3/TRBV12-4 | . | ASSSPGTTAGELF
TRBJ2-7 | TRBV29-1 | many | SVESDQPYEQY
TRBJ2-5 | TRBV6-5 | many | ASKVGQEKETQY
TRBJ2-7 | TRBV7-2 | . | ASSRLASYEQY
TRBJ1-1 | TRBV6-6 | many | ASSSPPGQAMNTEAF
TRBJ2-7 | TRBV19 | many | ASSTSTGVEYEQY
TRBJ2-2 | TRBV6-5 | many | ASSYSGTGDYTGELF
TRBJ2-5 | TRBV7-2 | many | ASSPGMGETQY
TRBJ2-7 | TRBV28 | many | ASSPTSGSREQY
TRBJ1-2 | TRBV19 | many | ASSIGQNNYGYT